Reported below is one T cell receptor (beta chain). This record comes from a study of blood T cell repertoires in COVID-19. The protocol was immunoSEQ multiplex PCR, while the TCRdb copy is restricted to in-frame clones and leaves out a portion. The sample has some 250,000 clones; about 89% are singletons. This CDR3 has 15 residues. Germline assignment: CDR1 MDHEN and CDR2 SYDVKM. Trimming left V 7 bases short and J 7 bases short, with 20 bases between. This chain uses TRBV28 with TRBJ2-1, with D tentatively TRBD2 (5 bases). The receptor was derived from a man between 40 and 49 years old who had recovered from COVID-19. The material sequenced was PBMCs or T cells enriched from blood (not recorded which). The CDR3 loop reads CASKRFQGIGNEQFF. The DNA of the CDR3 is TGTGCCAGCAAGCGGTTTCAAGGGATTGGTAATGAGCAGTTCTTC.